The text below deals with one T cell receptor beta chain. Its antigen is unidentified. A read error may be the cause here, since a much bigger clone is one base away. Original data processing: There were a median of approximately 96,000 TCRs per sample, with a range from about 23,224 to 690,600. A single record per CDR3 protein comes from TCRdb applying MiXCR to the RACE reads. These V and J calls are TCRdb output, not the study's own analysis. The table lists about 49,000 distinct CDR3 sequences, around 9% of them singletons. Time point indicated: patch test 1, 2 weeks after DPC sensitization. Treatment reported: therapeutic diphenylcyclopropenone sensitization with weekly scalp DPC. Prior to application of each patch test, blood was drawn. The CDR3 extends over 12 amino acids. Trimming left V 2 bases short and J 3 bases short, with 1 base between. These data come from a study of human T cells and chemical hapten exposure. Study in general: During the roughly 24-week study period, patients had diphenylcyclopropenone applied to the scalp every week. Whole-study results and caveats: DPC sensitization left the count of TCRs above 1 in 1000 unchanged.

Sequenced material: whole blood, taken in connection with sensitization to the hapten diphenylcyclopropenone (DPC). The clonotype comes from a woman between 45 and 60 years old with alopecia areata. Some clones in this sample may be carry-over from other donors' samples. This sequence joins TRBV12-3 or TRBV12-4 and TRBJ2-2; D gene unclear. CDR3 sequence: CASSLHTGELFF. DNA of the CDR3: TGTGCCAGCAGTTTACACACCGGGGAGCTGTTTTTT.